The entry below gives a single TCR beta chain sequence along with its context. Its matching antigen is unknown. The sample belongs to a study of response to subunit inactivated influenza vaccine. Study-wide results and limits: Each seasonal influenza vaccination, the authors suggested, recruits few new T cells.

MiXCR, run by TCRdb on the RT-PCR reads, gives a single entry per CDR3 protein. Altogether around 530,000 distinct CDR3 sequences are present, 16% being singletons, with the ten largest covering roughly 3%. This TCR derives from a man aged 50 to 69 who received an inactivated influenza vaccine. The sample consisted of CD4+ T cells sorted from PBMCs, taken roughly 24 months after vaccination.

Here the CDR3 reads CASSVGQTNGEQFF. The CDR3 DNA reads as TGTGCCAGCAGCGTAGGACAGACCAACGGGGAGCAGTTCTTC. The rearrangement joins TRBV9 to TRBJ2-1; possible D gene TRBD1, 5 bases. Per the germline V gene, CDR1 is SGDLS and CDR2 is YYNGEE. The germline V and J ends were trimmed by 0 bases and 10 bases, with 14 bases remaining between them. This CDR3 has 14 residues.